The present TCR beta chain was sequenced within a study of blood T cell repertoires in COVID-19 (dated by TCRdb to about 2020). With regard to the full study: Samples covering the acute and convalescent phases of COVID-19 were provided by collaborators in the United States, Italy and Spain. The samples were drawn from the first 160 participants of the ongoing ImmuneRACE study and from 1,200 or so subjects provided by 6 global collaborators. The repertoires were made available in a free public database intended to serve as a resource for research on the immune response to SARS-CoV-2. The material from the prospective study consisted of cDNA or gDNA derived from T cells, B-cell-depleted T cells, or PBMCs. Where available, HLA class I and class II types were taken from metadata supplied by the sample provider and were not determined by assay-based typing. The sample metadata nearly always contained a de-identified subject ID, COVID-19 status, age in years and sex. Deeply sampled blood TCRbeta repertoires from subjects exposed to, actively infected with, or recovered from COVID-19 were included in the dataset. General findings and caveats noted by the study authors: The amount of clinical and demographic metadata varied by source and participant and was provided uncurated.

A note on this clone: Its antigen is not yet known. Base qualities are not recorded, but no much larger clone differs from it by a single base.

TCRbeta CDR3 regions were amplified from genomic DNA by means of the immunoSEQ Assay, a bias-controlled multiplex PCR. As for the authors' bioinformatics: The number of nucleated cells in each sample was estimated by amplification of reference gene primers within the assay. Sequence reads were collapsed and filtered to measure the absolute abundance of every unique TCRbeta CDR3 rearrangement. Productive Simpson clonality was computed per sample as the square root of Simpson's diversity index over productive rearrangements. As stored in TCRdb, this immuneACCESS dataset retains in-frame rearrangements with V and J assigned. A fraction of the clones does not appear; measured against another copy, unresolved V genes explain less than half of the discrepancy, and the remainder lacks a known reason. V and J calls and clone size are as listed in that table; D and trimming were resolved from the DNA. In all, the sample holds 150,000 to 200,000 clones, and about three quarters of those were seen once. About 7.8% of the sample is held by the ten biggest clonotypes.

Here V drops 0 bases and J drops 5 bases, and the junction holds 12 bases not matched to any gene. The CDR3, from cysteine to phenylalanine, totals 18 residues. Only the CDR3 DNA stays, 54 bases, in frame from base 1. CDR1 and CDR2 were assigned from the germline V gene as ENHRY and SYGVKD. Each collaborating institution followed its own protocols to collect whole blood in K2EDTA tubes. For TCRbeta analysis, collaborators shipped samples as frozen whole blood, isolated PBMCs, or DNA extracted from either of those sample types. Sequenced: peripheral blood. The clonotype was recovered from a man aged 55 to 69 with acute or convalescent COVID-19. The chain employs TRBV10-3 and TRBJ1-4, and 7 junctional nucleotides match TRBD1. The CDR3 corresponds to CAISESAGGRVWNEKLFF. The sequence in DNA is TGTGCCATCAGTGAGTCGGCAGGGGGGCGCGTTTGGAATGAAAAACTGTTTTTT.